These T cell receptor beta chains were read from a single sample in a study of shared clonotypes between healthy human individuals. Sequencing was performed with immunoSEQ multiplex PCR; in TCRdb, only in-frame clones are kept and a portion is missing. The data contain around 2.5 million clones, 80% to 95% of them singletons. Input material: naive CD4+ T cells from PBMCs. Receptors were obtained from a man between 18 and 29 years old in good health. Some clones in this sample may be carry-over from other donors' samples. Each CDR3 is given with its conserved first and last residue. A D gene is named only where the DNA matches it firmly. Size is stated for part of the rows, as once, few or many counts, or as a class when the clone is expanded.

d_gene	v_gene	abundance	j_gene	CDR3nt	CDR3aa
-	TRBV6-6	-	TRBJ2-7	TGTGCCAGCAGGCCTGAAAGCTCCTACGAGCAGTACTTC	CASRPESSYEQYF
-	TRBV7-2	once	TRBJ2-7	TGTGCCAGCAGCGCCTTCCGGGGCCGGGGCCGACACTTC	CASSAFRGRGRHF
-	TRBV28	-	TRBJ2-7	TGTGCCAGCAGTTTATCAGTGGGCGGACGGTACTTC	CASSLSVGGRYF
-	TRBV10-3	-	TRBJ2-7	TGTGCCATCAGTGAGTCAGCCGGGAGCCCCCACGAGCAGTACTTC	CAISESAGSPHEQYF
-	TRBV5-5	-	TRBJ1-1	TGTGCCAGCAGCTCACCGCGGCAGGGAGCTCCCGAAGCTTTCTTT	CASSSPRQGAPEAFF
-	TRBV6-5	-	TRBJ1-2	TGTGCCAGCACCATAGGGCAGAATTATGGCTACACCTTC	CASTIGQNYGYTF
-	TRBV2	-	TRBJ1-5	TGTGCCAGCAGTTCGAGCCTCAGACAGCCCCAGCATTTT	CASSSSLRQPQHF
TRBD1	TRBV11-2	-	TRBJ2-1	TGTGCCAGCAGCGTCGGACAGGAAAAGAACAATGAGCAGTTCTTC	CASSVGQEKNNEQFF
-	TRBV5-6	-	TRBJ1-4	TGTGCCAGCAGCTTTAGAGCAACTAATGAAAAACTGTTTTTT	CASSFRATNEKLFF
-	TRBV30	-	TRBJ2-5	TGTGCCTGGAGTACCTACAGGGCTTCCCTGAGGGCCCAAGAGACCCAGTACTTC	CAWSTYRASLRAQETQYF
TRBD2	TRBV28	-	TRBJ2-7	TGTGCCAGCGGCGTCGGGGGGAGCTCCTACGAGCAGTACTTC	CASGVGGSSYEQYF
TRBD2	TRBV11-2	-	TRBJ2-3	TGTGCCAGCAGCCCAAGACTAGCCGCTTACTTCACAGATACGCAGTATTTT	CASSPRLAAYFTDTQYF
-	TRBV7-6	-	TRBJ2-3	TGTGCCAGCAGCCCAACCCTCACAGATACGCAGTATTTT	CASSPTLTDTQYF
TRBD2	TRBV7-8	-	TRBJ2-7	TGTGCCAGCAGCAGCCGGGAGGGCCTGTCCTACGAGCAGTACTTC	CASSSREGLSYEQYF
TRBD2	TRBV18	-	TRBJ2-7	TGTGCCAGCTCACCAACACGGGGACTAGCGGGCTCAGACTACGAGCAGTACTTC	CASSPTRGLAGSDYEQYF
TRBD1	TRBV5-1	once	TRBJ1-1	TGCGCCAGCAGCAGGGACAGAGGAGTCACTGAAGCTTTCTTT	CASSRDRGVTEAFF
-	TRBV10-2	-	TRBJ2-1	TGCGCCAGCAGTGGTGTGCGGGATGAGTTCTTC	CASSGVRDEFF
-	TRBV5-1	-	TRBJ2-7	TGCGCCAGCAGCCCCGGGGCGGACTACGAGCAGTACTTC	CASSPGADYEQYF
-	TRBV30	-	TRBJ1-4	TGTGCCGCGTCGTTGACAACTAATGAAAAACTGTTTTTT	CAASLTTNEKLFF
TRBD2	TRBV28	-	TRBJ2-1	TGTGCCAGCAGTTTAGCGGGAGGGCGGAATGAGCAGTTCTTC	CASSLAGGRNEQFF
TRBD2	TRBV10-1	once	TRBJ2-7	TGCGCCAGCAGTGCGAGCGGGAGCTACGAGCAGTACTTC	CASSASGSYEQYF
-	TRBV29-1	once	TRBJ2-3	TGCAGCGGGCATCAAGTAGGGCCAGATACGCAGTATTTT	CSGHQVGPDTQYF
-	TRBV7-9	few	TRBJ1-2	TGTGCCAGCAGCCCGACAGGTTCGGGTGGCTACACCTTC	CASSPTGSGGYTF
-	TRBV27	-	TRBJ1-5	TGTGCCAGCAGTTCCGCGGCCTCAGGGGTGAGGGGTCAGCCCCAGCATTTT	CASSSAASGVRGQPQHF
TRBD2	TRBV15	once	TRBJ2-3	TGTGCCACCAGCAGCTCGACTAGCGGAAATTCAGATACGCAGTATTTT	CATSSSTSGNSDTQYF
TRBD1	TRBV9	-	TRBJ2-1	TGTGCCAGCAGCACCCGACAGGGGGAGGACAATGAGCAGTTCTTC	CASSTRQGEDNEQFF
-	TRBV9	-	TRBJ2-5	TGTGCCAGCAGCGTGGACATAAACCAAGAGACCCAGTACTTC	CASSVDINQETQYF
-	TRBV5-6	once	TRBJ1-5	TGTGCCAGCAGCTTGGGCAGGAGGGATGATCAGCCCCAGCATTTT	CASSLGRRDDQPQHF
-	TRBV19	-	TRBJ2-7	TGTGCCAGTAGCTGGGGCACAGGCCACGAGCAGTACTTC	CASSWGTGHEQYF